This T cell receptor (beta chain) was found in a study of T cells in Graves' hyperthyroidism and ophthalmopathy. The CDR3 spans 15 residues. The germline gives CDR1 DFQATT, CDR2 SNEGSKA (reference sequence). Trimming left V 6 bases short and J 3 bases short, with 20 bases between. Exclusion followed for patients with uncontrolled infection, other autoimmune disease, pregnancy or lactation. Amplification of TCR beta CDR3 regions was performed using RNA transcripts as template. TCR CDR3 regions were first amplified by RT-PCR with HTBI primers. TCRdb re-called the multiplex PCR reads with MiXCR, one entry per CDR3 protein. The data show about 660,000 distinct CDR3 sequences, less than 45% seen once. This clonotype was counted only a few times.

This clonotype was obtained from an adult man with Graves' disease, either hyperthyroidism or ophthalmopathy (not recorded which). The rearrangement links TRBV20-1 to TRBJ1-2, with TRBD1 as a possible D gene (5 bases). The sequenced sample was peripheral blood or thyroid tissue (not recorded which). Here the CDR3 reads CSARPWTKDDYGYTF. CDR3 nucleotides: TGCAGTGCCCGACCCTGGACAAAAGACGACTATGGCTACACCTTC.